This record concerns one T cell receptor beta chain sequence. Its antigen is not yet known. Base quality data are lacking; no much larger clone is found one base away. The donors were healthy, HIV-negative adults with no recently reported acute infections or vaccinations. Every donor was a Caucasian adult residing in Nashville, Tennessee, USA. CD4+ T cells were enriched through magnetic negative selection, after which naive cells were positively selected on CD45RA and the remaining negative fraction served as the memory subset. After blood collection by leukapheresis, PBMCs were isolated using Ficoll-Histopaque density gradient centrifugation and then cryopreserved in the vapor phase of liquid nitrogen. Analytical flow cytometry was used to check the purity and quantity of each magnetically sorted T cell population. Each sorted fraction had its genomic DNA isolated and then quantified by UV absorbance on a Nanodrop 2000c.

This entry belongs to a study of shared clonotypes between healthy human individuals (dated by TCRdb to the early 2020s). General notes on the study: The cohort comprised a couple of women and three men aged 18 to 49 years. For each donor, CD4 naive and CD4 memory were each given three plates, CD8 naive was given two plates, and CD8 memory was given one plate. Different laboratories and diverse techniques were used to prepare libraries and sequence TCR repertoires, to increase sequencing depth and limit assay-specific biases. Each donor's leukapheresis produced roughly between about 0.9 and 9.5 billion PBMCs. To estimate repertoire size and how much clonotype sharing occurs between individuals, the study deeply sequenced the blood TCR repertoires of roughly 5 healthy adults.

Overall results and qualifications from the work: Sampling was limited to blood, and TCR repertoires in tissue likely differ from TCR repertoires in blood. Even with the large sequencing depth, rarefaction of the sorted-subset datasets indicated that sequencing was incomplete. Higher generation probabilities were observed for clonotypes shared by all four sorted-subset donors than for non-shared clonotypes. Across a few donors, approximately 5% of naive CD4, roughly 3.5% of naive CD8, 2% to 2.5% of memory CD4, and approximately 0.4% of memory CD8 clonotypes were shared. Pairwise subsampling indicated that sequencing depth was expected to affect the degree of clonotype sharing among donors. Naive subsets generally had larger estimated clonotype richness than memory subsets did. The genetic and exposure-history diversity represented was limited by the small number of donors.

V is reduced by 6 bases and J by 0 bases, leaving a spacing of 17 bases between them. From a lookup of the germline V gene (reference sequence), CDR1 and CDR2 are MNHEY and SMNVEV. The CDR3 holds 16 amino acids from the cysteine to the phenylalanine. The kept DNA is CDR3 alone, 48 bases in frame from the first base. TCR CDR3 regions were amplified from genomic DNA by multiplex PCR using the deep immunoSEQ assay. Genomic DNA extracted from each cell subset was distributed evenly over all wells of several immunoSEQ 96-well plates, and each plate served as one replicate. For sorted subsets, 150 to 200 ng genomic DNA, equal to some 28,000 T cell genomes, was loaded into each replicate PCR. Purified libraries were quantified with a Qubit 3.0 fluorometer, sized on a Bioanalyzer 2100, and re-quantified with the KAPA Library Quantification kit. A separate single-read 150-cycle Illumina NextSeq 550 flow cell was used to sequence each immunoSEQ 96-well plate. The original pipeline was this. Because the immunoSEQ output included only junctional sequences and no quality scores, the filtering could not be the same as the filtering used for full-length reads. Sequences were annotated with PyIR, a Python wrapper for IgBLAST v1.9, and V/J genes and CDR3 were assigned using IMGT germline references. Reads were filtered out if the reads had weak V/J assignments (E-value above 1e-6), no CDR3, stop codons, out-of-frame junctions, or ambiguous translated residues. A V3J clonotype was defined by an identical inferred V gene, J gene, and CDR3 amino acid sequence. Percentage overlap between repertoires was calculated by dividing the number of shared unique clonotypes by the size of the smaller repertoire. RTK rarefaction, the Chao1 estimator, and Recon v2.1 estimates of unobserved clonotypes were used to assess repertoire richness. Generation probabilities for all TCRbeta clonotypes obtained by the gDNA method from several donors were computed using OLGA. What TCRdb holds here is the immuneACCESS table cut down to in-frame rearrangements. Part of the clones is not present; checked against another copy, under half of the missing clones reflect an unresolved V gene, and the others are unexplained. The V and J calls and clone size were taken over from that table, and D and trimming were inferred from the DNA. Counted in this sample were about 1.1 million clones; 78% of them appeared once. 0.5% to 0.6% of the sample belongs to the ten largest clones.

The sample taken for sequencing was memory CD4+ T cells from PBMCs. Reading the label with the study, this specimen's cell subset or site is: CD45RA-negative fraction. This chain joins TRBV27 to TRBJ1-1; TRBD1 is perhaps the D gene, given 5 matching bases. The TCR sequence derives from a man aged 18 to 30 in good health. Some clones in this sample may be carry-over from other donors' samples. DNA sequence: TGTGCCAGCAGCCAGGGTCGCATGACTTTGAACACTGAAGCTTTCTTT. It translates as CASSQGRMTLNTEAFF.